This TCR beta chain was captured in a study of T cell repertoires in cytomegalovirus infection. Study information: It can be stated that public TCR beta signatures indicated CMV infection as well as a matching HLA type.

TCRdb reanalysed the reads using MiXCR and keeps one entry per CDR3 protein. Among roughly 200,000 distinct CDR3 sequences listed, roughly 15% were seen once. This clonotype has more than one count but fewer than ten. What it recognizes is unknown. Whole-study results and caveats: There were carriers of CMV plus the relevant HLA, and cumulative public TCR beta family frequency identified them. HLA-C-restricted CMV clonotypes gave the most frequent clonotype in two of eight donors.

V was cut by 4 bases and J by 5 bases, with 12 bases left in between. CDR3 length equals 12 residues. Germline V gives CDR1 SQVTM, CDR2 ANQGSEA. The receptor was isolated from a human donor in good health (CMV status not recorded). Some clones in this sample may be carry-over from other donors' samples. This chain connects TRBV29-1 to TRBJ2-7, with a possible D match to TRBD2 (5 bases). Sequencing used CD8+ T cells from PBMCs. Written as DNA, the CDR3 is TGCAGCGTTGGCAGGCGTAGCGACGAGCAGTACTTC. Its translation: CSVGRRSDEQYF.